The 17 T cell receptor beta chains listed next were all sequenced from one sample in a study of human T cells and chemical hapten exposure. Time point reported: patch test 3, about 24 weeks after DPC sensitization. Treatment meaning: therapeutic diphenylcyclopropenone sensitization with weekly scalp DPC. TCRdb recomputed calls from the RACE reads with MiXCR, one row per CDR3 protein. The sample has roughly 200,000 distinct CDR3 sequences, 20% to 25% seen once; the top ten hold 2.5%. Sequencing was performed on whole blood, taken in connection with sensitization to the hapten diphenylcyclopropenone (DPC). The receptors derive from a woman aged 35 to 49 with alopecia areata. Some clones in this sample may be carry-over from other donors' samples.

This chain's CDR3 is CASSSLPPTSTRGTDTQYF. For the CDR3, the DNA is TGTGCCAGCAGCTCTTTACCACCTACTAGCACGAGGGGAACAGATACGCAGTATTTT. This chain links TRBV7-3 with TRBJ2-3; possibly TRBD2 for D (6 bases). CDR1 SGHTA and CDR2 FQGTGA come from the germline V gene. The CDR3 has 19 amino acids. With 4 bases removed from V and 3 bases from J, the gap between germline ends came to 26 bases. The full variable domain, its missing parts supplied by reference TRBV7-3 and TRBJ2-3, is GAGVSQTPSNKVTEKGKYVELRCDPISGHTALYWYRQSLGQGPEFLIYFQGTGAADDSGLPNDRFFAVRPEGSVSTLKIQRTERGDSAVYLCASSSLPPTSTRGTDTQYFGPGTRLTVL.

This clonotype was counted between two and nine times. The chain joins TRBV3-1 to TRBJ1-1, with TRBD1 as a possible D gene (5 bases). The germline V gene has CDR1 LGHDT and CDR2 YNNKEL (reference sequence). The CDR3 consists of 15 residues. The ends were cut back, 5 bases at V and 2 bases at J, with 15 bases in the middle. CDR3 DNA: TGTGCCAGCAGCAGGCGTGACAGCCACAACACTGAAGCTTTCTTT. It translates to CASSRRDSHNTEAFF.

The chain is built from TRBV9 and TRBJ2-2; tentative D call: TRBD2 (5 bases). Germline lookup yields CDR1 SGDLS and CDR2 YYNGEE. CDR3 size: 17 residues. Trimming pared 4 bases from V and 1 base from J, leaving 17 bases between. Here the CDR3 reads CASSIPFGGGNTGELFF. The CDR3 DNA is TGTGCCAGCAGCATACCCTTTGGAGGTGGGAACACCGGGGAGCTGTTTTTT.

This rearrangement joins TRBV20-1 to TRBJ2-7, with 12 bases lining up with TRBD2. The V segment lost 2 bases and the J segment 6 bases; nucleotides outside the gene matches: 5. The length of the CDR3 is 14 residues. Germline values: CDR1 DFQATT, CDR2 SNEGSKA (reference sequence). Here the CDR3 reads CSARLAGGLLEQYF. The CDR3 region has the DNA TGCAGTGCTAGACTAGCGGGAGGGCTGCTCGAGCAGTACTTC.

This clonotype was observed once. The genes are TRBV7-2 and TRBJ2-1; 10 bases match TRBD2. The length of the CDR3 is 16 residues. Unmatched junction bases numbered 11, after V lost 4 bases and J lost 8 bases. Germline V gene lookup returns CDR1 SGHTA and CDR2 FQGNSA. DNA for the CDR3: TGTGCCAGCAGCTCTGGACGGCCTAGCGGGAGTTATGAGCAGTTCTTC. Amino acids: CASSSGRPSGSYEQFF.

The chain combines TRBV6-5 with TRBJ2-7; no clear D gene. The germline V and J ends were trimmed by 5 bases and 2 bases, with 10 bases remaining between them. The length of the CDR3 is 13 residues. CDR1 is MNHEY and CDR2 is SVGAGI in the germline V gene. The CDR3 region is CASSVGSAYEQYF. The CDR3 nucleotides read TGTGCCAGCAGTGTCGGCAGTGCCTACGAGCAGTACTTC.

The sample holds one count of this clonotype. The J gene is TRBJ2-7, the V gene TRBV28, with TRBD2 matching over 9 bases. The CDR3 length is 17 residues. Germline V gene data show CDR1 as MDHEN and CDR2 as SYDVKM. With V trimmed by 3 bases and J by 2 bases, 11 bases remained unmatched. The CDR3 DNA reads TGTGCCAGCAGTTTGGGGAGCGGGAGGATAGCGACCTACGAGCAGTACTTC. Its translation: CASSLGSGRIATYEQYF.

J is TRBJ2-7 and V is TRBV20-1; no definite D call. This CDR3 is 15 amino acids long. V lost 0 bases and J 1 base, leaving 13 bases between the germline ends. In germline, CDR1 is DFQATT, CDR2 SNEGSKA (reference sequence). Here the CDR3 DNA reads TGCAGTGCTAGAGATTCGCTCTTAGTTTCCTACGAGCAGTACTTC. Amino acid sequence: CSARDSLLVSYEQYF.

The chain uses TRBV14 and TRBJ2-7; D not certain. This CDR3 is built from 15 residues. CDR1 SGHDN and CDR2 FVKESK come from the germline V gene. V was shortened by 0 bases and J by 7 bases, with 16 bases between the two germline ends. The CDR3: CASSQDRPPHGEQYF. The DNA of the CDR3 is TGTGCCAGCAGCCAAGACCGCCCCCCGCATGGGGAGCAGTACTTC.

This clonotype turned up a few times. V and J are TRBV27 and TRBJ2-1; either TRBD1 or TRBD2 may supply D (5 bases each). V was shortened by 5 bases and J by 7 bases, with 12 bases between the two germline ends. The CDR3 has 13 residues. Germline assignment: CDR1 MNHEY and CDR2 SMNVEV (reference sequence). The CDR3 region has the DNA TGTGCCAGCAGTCTGGTCTGGGGGAATGAGCAGTTCTTC. As protein: CASSLVWGNEQFF.

CDR3 bases: TGTGCCAGCAGCCAAACGGGGGTTCACTATGGCTACACCTTC. Its translation is CASSQTGVHYGYTF. J is TRBJ1-2 and V is TRBV7-9; maybe TRBD1 (5 bases). The CDR3 length is 14 residues. The germline gives CDR1 SEHNR, CDR2 FQNEAQ (reference sequence). The V gene lost 5 bases and the J gene lost 3 bases, with 13 bases spanning the gap.

The chain has TRBV15 and TRBJ2-6; D gene ambiguous. The CDR3 totals 19 residues. Germline lookup yields CDR1 LNHNV and CDR2 YYDKDF (reference sequence). V dropped 0 bases and J dropped 3 bases, with 18 bases sitting between them. As DNA, the CDR3 is TGTGCCACCAGCAGAGATACAAGGCGTGGTAGAAGTGGGGCCAACGTCCTGACTTTC. As protein: CATSRDTRRGRSGANVLTF.

The chain employs TRBV29-1 and TRBJ2-7; D is possibly TRBD1 or TRBD2 (5 bases each). The germline CDR1 and CDR2 sequences are SQVTM and ANQGSEA. The CDR3 length is 12 residues. The V end was cut by 3 bases, the J end by 5 bases, with 11 bases between. This CDR3 reads CSVEELGDEQYF. For the CDR3, the DNA is TGCAGCGTTGAGGAACTAGGGGACGAGCAGTACTTC.

V usage is TRBV29-1 and J usage is TRBJ2-7; TRBD1 agrees at 9 bases. CDR1 and CDR2 from the germline V gene are SQVTM and ANQGSEA. The CDR3 runs 12 residues. The V and J ends lost 4 bases and 3 bases, in that order; junction bases with no gene match: 1. The CDR3 protein is CSVATGGYEQYF. The CDR3 nucleotides are TGCAGCGTTGCGACAGGGGGCTACGAGCAGTACTTC.

This clonotype was recorded many times. The chain joins TRBV27 to TRBJ1-6, with 8 bases identical to TRBD1. V trimming: 7 bases; J trimming: 7 bases; junction bases outside the gene matches: 6. The CDR3 length is 14 residues. From germline, CDR1 is MNHEY and CDR2 SMNVEV (reference sequence). The CDR3 spells CASNRQGPNSPLHF. CDR3 nucleotide sequence: TGTGCCAGCAACCGACAGGGGCCGAATTCACCCCTCCACTTT.

CDR3 residues: CASMFGTDTQYF. The CDR3 nucleotides are TGTGCCAGCATGTTCGGCACAGATACGCAGTATTTT. The rearrangement joins TRBV28 to TRBJ2-3; D unresolved. Germline CDR1 is MDHEN and CDR2 is SYDVKM. CDR3 length equals 12 residues. V lost 7 bases to trimming and J lost 1 base, with 6 bases between them.

In this sample, this clonotype turned up a few times. This chain connects TRBV5-5 to TRBJ2-1; D unresolved. CDR3 length equals 13 residues. V lost 4 bases and J lost 2, with 7 bases in between. The germline gives CDR1 SGHKS, CDR2 YYEKEE (reference sequence). CDR3 protein: CASSTGTYNEQFF. CDR3 DNA: TGTGCCAGCAGCACGGGCACCTACAATGAGCAGTTCTTC.